This TCR beta chain is drawn from a study of blood T cell repertoires in COVID-19. Study as a whole: T cells, B-cell-depleted T cells, or PBMCs supplied cDNA or gDNA.

Seattle patient enrollment occurred during active infection, with longitudinal follow-up thereafter. In the source study's methods: Nucleated cell counts were estimated from reference gene primer amplification. Assay used: immunoSEQ multiplex PCR; TCRdb lists only in-frame clones, some missing. V, J and clone size reflect that table, while D and trimming were determined from the DNA. The data contain 300,000 to 400,000 clones, about 89% of them singletons. Sequencing was carried out using peripheral blood. This clonotype originated in a woman aged 55-75 years with COVID-19, enrolled during active disease.

For the CDR3, the DNA is TGTGCCAGCTCACCCATGCGGGGAAACACTGAAGCTTTCTTT. The encoded protein is CASSPMRGNTEAFF. V is TRBV18 and J is TRBJ1-1; D is undetermined. V was trimmed by 3 bases and J by 2 bases, leaving 10 bases between them. The CDR3 consists of 14 residues. The germline gives CDR1 KGHSH, CDR2 LQKENI.